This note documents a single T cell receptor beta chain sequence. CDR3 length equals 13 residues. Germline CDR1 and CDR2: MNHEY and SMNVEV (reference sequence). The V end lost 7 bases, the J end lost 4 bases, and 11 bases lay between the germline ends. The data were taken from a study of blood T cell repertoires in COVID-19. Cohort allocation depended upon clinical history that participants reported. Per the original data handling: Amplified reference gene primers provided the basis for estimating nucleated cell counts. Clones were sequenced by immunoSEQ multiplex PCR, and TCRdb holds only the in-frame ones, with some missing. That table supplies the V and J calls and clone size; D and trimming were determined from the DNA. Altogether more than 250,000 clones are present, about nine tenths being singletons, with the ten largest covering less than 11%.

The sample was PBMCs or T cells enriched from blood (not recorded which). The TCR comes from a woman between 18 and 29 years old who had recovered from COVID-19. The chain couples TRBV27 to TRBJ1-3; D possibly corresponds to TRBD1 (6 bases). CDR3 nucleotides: TGTGCCAGCAAACCTGGGGGCGGAAACACCATATATTTT. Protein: CASKPGGGNTIYF.